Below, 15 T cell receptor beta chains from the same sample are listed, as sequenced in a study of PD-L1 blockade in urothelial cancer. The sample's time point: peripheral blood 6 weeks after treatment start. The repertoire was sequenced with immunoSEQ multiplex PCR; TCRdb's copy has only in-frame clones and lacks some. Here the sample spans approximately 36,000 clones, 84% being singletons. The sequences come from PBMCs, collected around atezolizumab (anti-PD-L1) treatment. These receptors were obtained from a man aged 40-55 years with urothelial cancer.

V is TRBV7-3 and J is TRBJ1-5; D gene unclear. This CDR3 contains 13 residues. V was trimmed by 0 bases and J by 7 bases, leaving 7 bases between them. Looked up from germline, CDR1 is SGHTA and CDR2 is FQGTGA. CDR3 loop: CASSLTFQQPQHF. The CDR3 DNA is TGTGCCAGCAGCTTAACGTTCCAGCAGCCCCAGCATTTT. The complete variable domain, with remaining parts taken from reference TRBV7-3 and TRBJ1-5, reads GAGVSQTPSNKVTEKGKYVELRCDPISGHTALYWYRQSLGQGPEFLIYFQGTGAADDSGLPNDRFFAVRPEGSVSTLKIQRTERGDSAVYLCASSLTFQQPQHFGDGTRLSIL.

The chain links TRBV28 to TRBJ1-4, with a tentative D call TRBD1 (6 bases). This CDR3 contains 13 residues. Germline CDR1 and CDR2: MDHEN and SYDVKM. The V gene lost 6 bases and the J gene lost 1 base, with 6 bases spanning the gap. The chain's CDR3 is CASRGGTNEKLFF. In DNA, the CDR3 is TGTGCCAGCAGAGGGGGAACTAATGAAAAACTGTTTTTT. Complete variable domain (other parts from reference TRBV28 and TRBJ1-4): DVKVTQSSRYLVKRTGEKVFLECVQDMDHENMFWYRQDPGLGLRLIYFSYDVKMKEKGDIPEGYSVSREKKERFSLILESASTNQTSMYLCASRGGTNEKLFFGSGTQLSVL.

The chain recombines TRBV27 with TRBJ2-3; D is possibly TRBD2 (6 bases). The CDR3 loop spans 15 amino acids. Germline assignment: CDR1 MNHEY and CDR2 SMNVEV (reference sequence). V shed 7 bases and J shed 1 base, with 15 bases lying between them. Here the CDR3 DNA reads TGTGCCAGCACCTCTGGGGGGAGACGCACAGATACGCAGTATTTT. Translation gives CASTSGGRRTDTQYF.

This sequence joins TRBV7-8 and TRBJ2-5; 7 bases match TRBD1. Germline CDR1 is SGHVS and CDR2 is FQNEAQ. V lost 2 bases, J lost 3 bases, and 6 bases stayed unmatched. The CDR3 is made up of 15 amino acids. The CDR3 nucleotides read TGTGCCAGCAGCTTAAGCAGGGGGTATGAAGAGACCCAGTACTTC. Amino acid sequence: CASSLSRGYEETQYF.

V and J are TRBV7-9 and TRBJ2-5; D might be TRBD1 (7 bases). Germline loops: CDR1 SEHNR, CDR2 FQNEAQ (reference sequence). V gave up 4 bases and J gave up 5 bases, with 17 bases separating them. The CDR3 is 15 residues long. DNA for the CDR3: TGTGCCAGCAGCTCACTAGGGGGCGCGGGGGAGACCCAGTACTTC. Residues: CASSSLGGAGETQYF.

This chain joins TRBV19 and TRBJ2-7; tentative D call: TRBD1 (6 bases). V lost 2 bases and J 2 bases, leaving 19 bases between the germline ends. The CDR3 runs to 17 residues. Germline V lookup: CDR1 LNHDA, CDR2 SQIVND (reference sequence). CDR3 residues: CASSISPTTRGTYEQYF. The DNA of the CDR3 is TGTGCCAGTAGTATATCCCCGACGACAAGGGGGACCTACGAGCAGTACTTC.

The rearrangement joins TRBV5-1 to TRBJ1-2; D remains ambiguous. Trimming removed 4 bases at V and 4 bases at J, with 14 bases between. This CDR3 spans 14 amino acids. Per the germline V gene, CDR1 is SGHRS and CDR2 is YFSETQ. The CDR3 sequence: CASSPGTASYGYTF. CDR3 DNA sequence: TGCGCCAGCAGCCCCGGCACAGCAAGCTATGGCTACACCTTC.

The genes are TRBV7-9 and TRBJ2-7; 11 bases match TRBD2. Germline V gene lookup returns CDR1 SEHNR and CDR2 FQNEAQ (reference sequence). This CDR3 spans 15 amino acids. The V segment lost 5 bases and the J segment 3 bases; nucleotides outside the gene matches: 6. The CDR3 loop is CASSDGTSGVYEQYF. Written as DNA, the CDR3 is TGTGCCAGCAGCGACGGGACTAGCGGAGTCTACGAGCAGTACTTC.

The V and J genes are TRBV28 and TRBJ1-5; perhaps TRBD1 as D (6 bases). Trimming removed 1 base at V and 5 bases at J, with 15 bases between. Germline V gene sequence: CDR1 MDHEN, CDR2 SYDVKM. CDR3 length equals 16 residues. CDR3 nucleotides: TGTGCCAGCAGTTTATCAGGCAGGGGAGGGGATCAGCCCCAGCATTTT. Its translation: CASSLSGRGGDQPQHF.

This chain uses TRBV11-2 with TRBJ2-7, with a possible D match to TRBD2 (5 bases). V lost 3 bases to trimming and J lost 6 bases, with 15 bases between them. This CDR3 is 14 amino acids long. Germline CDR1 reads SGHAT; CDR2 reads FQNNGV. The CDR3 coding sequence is TGTGCCAGCAGCTTCCGGGGTAGAAAGGGCGAGCAGTACTTC. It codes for CASSFRGRKGEQYF.

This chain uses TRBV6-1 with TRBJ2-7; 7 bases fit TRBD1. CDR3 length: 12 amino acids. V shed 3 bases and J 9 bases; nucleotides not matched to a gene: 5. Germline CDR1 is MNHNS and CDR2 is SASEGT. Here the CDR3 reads CASSETGKWQYF. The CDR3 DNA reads TGTGCCAGCAGTGAGACAGGGAAATGGCAGTACTTC.

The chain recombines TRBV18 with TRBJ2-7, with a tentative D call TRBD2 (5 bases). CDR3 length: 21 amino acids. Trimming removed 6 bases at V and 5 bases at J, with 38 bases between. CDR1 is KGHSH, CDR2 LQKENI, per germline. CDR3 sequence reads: CASSPRPREPRLLRAGDEQYF. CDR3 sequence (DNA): TGTGCCAGCTCCCCCCGCCCCCGAGAACCACGTCTTCTGAGGGCAGGCGACGAGCAGTACTTC. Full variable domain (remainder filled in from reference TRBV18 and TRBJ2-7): NAGVMQNPRHLVRRRGQEARLRCSPMKGHSHVYWYRQLPEEGLKFMVYLQKENIIDESGMPKERFSAEFPKEGPSILRIQQVVRGDSAAYFCASSPRPREPRLLRAGDEQYFGPGTRLTVT.

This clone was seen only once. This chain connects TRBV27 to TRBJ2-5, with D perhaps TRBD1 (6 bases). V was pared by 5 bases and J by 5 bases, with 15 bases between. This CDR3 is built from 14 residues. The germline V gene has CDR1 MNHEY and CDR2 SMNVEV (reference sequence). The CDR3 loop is CASSITGMVETQYF. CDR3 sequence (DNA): TGTGCCAGCAGTATCACAGGGATGGTGGAGACCCAGTACTTC.

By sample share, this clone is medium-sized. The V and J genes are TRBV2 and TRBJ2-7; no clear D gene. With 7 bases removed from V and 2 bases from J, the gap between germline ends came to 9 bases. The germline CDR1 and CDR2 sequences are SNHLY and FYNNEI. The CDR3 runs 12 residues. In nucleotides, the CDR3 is TGTGCCAGCAAGCCGGTGGCCTACGAGCAGTACTTC. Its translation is CASKPVAYEQYF. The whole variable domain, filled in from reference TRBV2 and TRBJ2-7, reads EPEVTQTPSHQVTQMGQEVILRCVPISNHLYFYWYRQILGQKVEFLVSFYNNEISEKSEIFDDQFSVERPDGSNFTLKIRSTKLEDSAMYFCASKPVAYEQYFGPGTRLTVT.

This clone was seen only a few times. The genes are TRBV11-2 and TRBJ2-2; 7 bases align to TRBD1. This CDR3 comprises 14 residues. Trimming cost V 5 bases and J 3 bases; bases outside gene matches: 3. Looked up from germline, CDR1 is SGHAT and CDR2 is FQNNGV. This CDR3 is CASSVDRDTGELFF. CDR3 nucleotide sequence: TGTGCCAGCAGCGTCGACAGGGACACCGGGGAGCTGTTTTTT.